This T cell receptor (beta chain) was identified in a study of cytomegalovirus exposure and HLA in healthy donors. General study findings and limits: It was reported that the classifier diagnosed cytomegalovirus status with high specificity and sensitivity in both the original and validation cohorts.

As regards this clone: The antigen remains undetermined.

13 Jbeta primers and 60 Vbeta primers were used for the PCR. The method was immunoSEQ multiplex PCR; TCRdb's version includes in-frame clones alone and lacks a portion of them. The repertoire holds some 120,000 clones, more than 60% seen once, with 13% in the top ten. The TCR comes from a woman aged 55-69 years in good health and CMV-seropositive. Sequenced: PBMCs.

The CDR3 is CASSVVQQETQYF. The CDR3 DNA sequence: TGTGCCAGCAGCGTCGTCCAGCAAGAGACCCAGTACTTC. The gene calls are TRBV4-2 and TRBJ2-5; D unresolved. There are 13 residues in the CDR3. Germline-derived CDR1 and CDR2 are LGHNA and YNFKEQ. V was clipped by 5 bases and J by 2 bases, with 9 bases between them.